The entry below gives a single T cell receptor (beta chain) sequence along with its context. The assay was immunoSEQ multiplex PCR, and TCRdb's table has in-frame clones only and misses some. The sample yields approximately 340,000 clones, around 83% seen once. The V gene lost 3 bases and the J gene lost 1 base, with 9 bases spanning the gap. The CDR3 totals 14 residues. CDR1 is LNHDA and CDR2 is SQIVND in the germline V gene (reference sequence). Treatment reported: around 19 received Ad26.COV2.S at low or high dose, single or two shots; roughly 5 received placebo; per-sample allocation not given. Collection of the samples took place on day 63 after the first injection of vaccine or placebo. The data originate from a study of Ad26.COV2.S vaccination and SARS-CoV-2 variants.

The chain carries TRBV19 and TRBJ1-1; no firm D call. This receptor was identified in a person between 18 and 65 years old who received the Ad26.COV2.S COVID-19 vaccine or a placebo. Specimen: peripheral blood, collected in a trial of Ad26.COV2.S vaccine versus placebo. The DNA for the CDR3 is TGTGCCAGTAGTATCTACAGCTCGAACACTGAAGCTTTCTTT. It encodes CASSIYSSNTEAFF.